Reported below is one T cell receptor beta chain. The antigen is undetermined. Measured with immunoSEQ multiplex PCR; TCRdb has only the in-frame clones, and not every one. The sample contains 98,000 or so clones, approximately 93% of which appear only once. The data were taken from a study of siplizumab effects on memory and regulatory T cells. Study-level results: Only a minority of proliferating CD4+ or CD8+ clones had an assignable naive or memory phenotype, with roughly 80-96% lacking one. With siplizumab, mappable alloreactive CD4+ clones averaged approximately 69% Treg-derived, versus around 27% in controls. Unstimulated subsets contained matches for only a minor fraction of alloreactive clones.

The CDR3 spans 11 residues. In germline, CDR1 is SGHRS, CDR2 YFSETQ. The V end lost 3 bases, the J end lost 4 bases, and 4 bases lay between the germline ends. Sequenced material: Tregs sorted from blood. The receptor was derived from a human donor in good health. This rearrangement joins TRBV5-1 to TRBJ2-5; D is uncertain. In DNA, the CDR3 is TGCGCCAGCAGCTATGGAGAGACCCAGTACTTC. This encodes CASSYGETQYF. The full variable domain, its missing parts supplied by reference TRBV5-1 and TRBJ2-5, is KAGVTQTPRYLIKTRGQQVTLSCSPISGHRSVSWYQQTPGQGLQFLFEYFSETQRNKGNFPGRFSGRQFSNSRSEMNVSTLELGDSALYLCASSYGETQYFGPGTRLLVL.